This T cell receptor (beta chain) was identified during a study of regulatory dendritic cells for organ transplantation. The ends were cut back, 4 bases at V and 5 bases at J, with 11 bases in the middle. The V gene's germline CDR1 is SGHVS and CDR2 FQNEAQ. The CDR3 sequence is 13 residues long. Method: immunoSEQ multiplex PCR; TCRdb's copy keeps in-frame clones and lacks some. The repertoire consists of some 12,000 clones, with roughly 64% occurring once and the leading ten covering around 1.2%. CFSE-labeled sorted T cells met regulatory or mature dendritic cells for over 4 days. In the case of this clone: The antigen remains undetermined.

The chain employs TRBV7-8 and TRBJ1-2; D unclear. The sequenced sample was naive CD8+ T cells from blood cultured with dendritic cells. Subset specified: CD45RA+ naive T cells. This TCR was sampled from a human donor in good health. CDR3 in DNA: TGTGCCAGCAGCTCGGGGAGCCCTTATGGCTACACCTTC. This encodes CASSSGSPYGYTF.